This T cell receptor beta chain was observed in a study of blood T cell repertoires in COVID-19. Background on the study: COVID-19 samples collected from the United States, Italy and Spain covered acute and convalescent phases. The cDNA or gDNA used as material had been derived from T cells, B-cell-depleted T cells, or PBMCs.

The protocol was immunoSEQ multiplex PCR, while the TCRdb copy is restricted to in-frame clones and leaves out a portion. The sample lists about 140,000 clones, approximately 89% occurring once. Germline assignment: CDR1 LNHDA and CDR2 SQIVND (reference sequence). The J segment lost 2 bases and the V segment lost 3 bases, leaving 4 bases of the junction unmatched. CDR3 length: 15 amino acids. The gene calls are TRBV19 and TRBJ2-5, with TRBD1 matching 9 bases. The material sequenced was peripheral blood. This receptor was identified in a human donor in a cohort sampled during active COVID-19. Written as DNA, the CDR3 is TGTGCCAGTAGTATGGTAGGGACAGGGCAAGAGACCCAGTACTTC. Its protein product is CASSMVGTGQETQYF.